A single sample gave rise to the 17 T cell receptor beta chains below, sequenced in a study of technical replicates of blood from a few donors. Using immunoSEQ multiplex PCR, the repertoire was profiled, and TCRdb retains in-frame clones only, with some absent. Among tens of thousands of clones listed, 95% to 99% were seen once. Sequencing was performed on T cells isolated from PBMCs. These receptors were obtained from a human donor in good health.

The chain has TRBV25-1 and TRBJ2-1, with D uncertain. V lost 7 bases and J lost 4, with 8 bases in between. Germline V gives CDR1 MGHDK, CDR2 SYGVNS. This CDR3 comprises 12 residues. The CDR3 is CASMVAYNEQFF. The CDR3 nucleotides are TGTGCCAGCATGGTTGCGTACAATGAGCAGTTCTTC.

CDR3: CASSFRDRRKGNTIYF. DNA of the CDR3: TGTGCCAGTAGTTTCCGGGACAGGAGAAAAGGAAACACCATATATTTT. The rearrangement uses TRBV19 and TRBJ1-3; 8 nucleotides match TRBD1. CDR1 and CDR2 (germline): LNHDA, SQIVND (reference sequence). V shed 5 bases and J 4 bases; nucleotides not matched to a gene: 10. The CDR3 has 16 residues. The whole variable domain, remainder taken from reference TRBV19 and TRBJ1-3, is DGGITQSPKYLFRKEGQNVTLSCEQNLNHDAMYWYRQDPGQGLRLIYYSQIVNDFQKGDIAEGYSVSREKKESFPLTVTSAQKNPTAFYLCASSFRDRRKGNTIYFGEGSWLTVV.

The CDR3 protein is CASSYSGGGFGNTIYF. CDR3 coding DNA: TGTGCCAGCAGTTACTCAGGGGGGGGCTTTGGAAACACCATATATTTT. The chain uses TRBV6-5 and TRBJ1-3; possible D gene TRBD1, 6 bases. CDR1 is MNHEY, CDR2 SVGAGI, per germline. Trimming left V 0 bases short and J 3 bases short, with 12 bases between. The CDR3 is made up of 16 amino acids.

The V gene is TRBV5-1, the J gene TRBJ2-1; D remains unclear. The CDR3 is made up of 14 amino acids. CDR1 is SGHRS, CDR2 YFSETQ, per germline. The V and J ends lost 0 bases and 3 bases respectively, with 7 bases between them. CDR3 nucleotide sequence: TGCGCCAGCAGCTTGGGAGGTGGCTACAATGAGCAGTTCTTC. Translation gives CASSLGGGYNEQFF.

The chain combines TRBV9 with TRBJ2-5; TRBD1 matches 7 bases. From germline, CDR1 is SGDLS and CDR2 YYNGEE. V shed 3 bases, J shed 4 bases, and the junction held 3 bases outside the gene matches. The CDR3 has 13 amino acids. As DNA, the CDR3 is TGTGCCAGCAGCGGATACAGGGGAGAGACCCAGTACTTC. Its translation is CASSGYRGETQYF.

The gene calls are TRBV9 and TRBJ2-3; D unresolved. The CDR3 has 16 residues. V was trimmed by 0 bases and J by 0 bases, leaving 11 bases between them. Germline values: CDR1 SGDLS, CDR2 YYNGEE. This chain's CDR3 is CASSVEPGYSTDTQYF. The CDR3 nucleotides read TGTGCCAGCAGCGTAGAGCCAGGATATAGCACAGATACGCAGTATTTT.

CDR3: CASSRVSSGIQETQYF. The CDR3 DNA reads TGTGCCAGCAGCCGGGTCTCTAGCGGAATACAAGAGACCCAGTACTTC. V and J are TRBV5-4 and TRBJ2-5; TRBD2 matches 7 bases. The CDR3 covers 16 residues. V trimming: 4 bases; J trimming: 2 bases; junction bases outside the gene matches: 11. Germline V gene data show CDR1 as SGHNT and CDR2 as YYREEE (reference sequence). Filled out from reference TRBV5-4 and TRBJ2-5, the complete variable domain reads ETGVTQSPTHLIKTRGQQVTLRCSSQSGHNTVSWYQQALGQGPQFIFQYYREEENGRGNFPPRFSGLQFPNYSSELNVNALELDDSALYLCASSRVSSGIQETQYFGPGTRLLVL.

The V gene is TRBV25-1, the J gene TRBJ2-3; D is perhaps TRBD1 (6 bases). The V end was cut by 5 bases, the J end by 3 bases, with 18 bases between. CDR1 MGHDK and CDR2 SYGVNS come from the germline V gene. The CDR3 is 16 amino acids. CDR3 amino acids: CASSKVLGALTDTQYF. CDR3 DNA: TGTGCCAGCAGTAAAGTTTTGGGGGCTTTAACAGATACGCAGTATTTT.

This chain links TRBV7-2 with TRBJ2-7; tentative D call: TRBD2 (6 bases). Trimming removed 5 bases at V and 0 bases at J, with 14 bases between. Germline assignment: CDR1 SGHTA and CDR2 FQGNSA. This CDR3 contains 15 residues. In DNA, the CDR3 is TGTGCCAGCAGCCTGCTGGCGGGGCCCTCCTACGAGCAGTACTTC. Encoded protein: CASSLLAGPSYEQYF.

The rearrangement uses TRBV7-8 and TRBJ1-5; maybe TRBD1 (5 bases). The CDR3 spans 15 residues. The ends were cut back, 1 base at V and 1 base at J, with 8 bases in the middle. Germline V gene lookup returns CDR1 SGHVS and CDR2 FQNEAQ. The CDR3 spells CASSLGRVSNQPQHF. The CDR3 coding sequence is TGTGCCAGCAGCTTAGGCAGGGTGAGCAATCAGCCCCAGCATTTT. The whole variable domain, remainder taken from reference TRBV7-8 and TRBJ1-5, is GAGVSQSPRYKVAKRGQDVALRCDPISGHVSLFWYQQALGQGPEFLTYFQNEAQLDKSGLPSDRFFAERPEGSVSTLKIQRTQQEDSAVYLCASSLGRVSNQPQHFGDGTRLSIL.

The chain recombines TRBV30 with TRBJ2-7; D uncertain. Deletions cut 0 bases from V and 5 bases from J, with 8 bases between. This CDR3 is built from 12 residues. Germline lookup yields CDR1 GTSNPN and CDR2 SVGIG (reference sequence). CDR3 DNA sequence: TGTGCCTGGAGTGTACTTTCCCACGAGCAGTACTTC. Translated: CAWSVLSHEQYF.

V is TRBV7-2 and J is TRBJ1-2; 7 bases map to TRBD1. Unmatched junction bases numbered 1, after V lost 0 bases and J lost 0 bases. Germline V gene data show CDR1 as SGHTA and CDR2 as FQGNSA. This CDR3 has 15 amino acids. CDR3 DNA: TGTGCCAGCAGCTTAGCGGACAGGCCTAACTATGGCTACACCTTC. Residues: CASSLADRPNYGYTF.

The chain is built from TRBV6-5 and TRBJ2-7; TRBD2 matches 8 bases. From germline, CDR1 is MNHEY and CDR2 SVGAGI. This CDR3 is 15 amino acids long. Trimming removed 4 bases from V and 1 base from J; junction bases left unmatched: 6. CDR3 sequence (DNA): TGTGCCAGCAGTTCTTGGGCTAGCGGGTCCTACGAGCAGTACTTC. Amino acid sequence: CASSSWASGSYEQYF.

This clone appeared a single time. The chain carries TRBV9 and TRBJ2-1; 11 bases align to TRBD2. Germline V lookup: CDR1 SGDLS, CDR2 YYNGEE. CDR3 length: 17 amino acids. V lost 0 bases to trimming and J lost 7 bases; unmatched junction nucleotides: 9. In DNA form, the CDR3 reads TGTGCCAGCAGCGTAGGGAAGACTAGCGGGACCTTAAATGAGCAGTTCTTC. Amino acids: CASSVGKTSGTLNEQFF.

The chain carries TRBV6-1 and TRBJ2-6, with unresolved D. Trimming took 6 bases from V and 3 from J, leaving 6 bases between them. CDR1 and CDR2 from the germline V gene are MNHNS and SASEGT. The CDR3 is made up of 13 amino acids. The CDR3 loop reads CASRVSGANVLTF. CDR3 sequence (DNA): TGTGCCAGCAGGGTTAGTGGGGCCAACGTCCTGACTTTC.

V usage is TRBV13 and J usage is TRBJ2-7, with 13 bases fitting TRBD2. Trimming took 5 bases from V and 4 from J; bases not matched to a gene: 5. The CDR3 sequence is 15 residues long. The germline gives CDR1 PRHDT, CDR2 FYEKMQ (reference sequence). The CDR3 nucleotides are TGTGCCAGCAGCGCCTGGACTAGCGGGAGATACGAGCAGTACTTC. Translating it yields CASSAWTSGRYEQYF.

This clone appeared a single time. The J gene is TRBJ1-1, the V gene TRBV5-1, with D possibly being TRBD1 (5 bases). Trimming left V 1 base short and J 5 bases short, with 18 bases between. Per germline, CDR1 SGHRS and CDR2 YFSETQ. The CDR3 covers 16 residues. The CDR3 loop reads CASSLQGFGVKTEAFF. CDR3 sequence (DNA): TGCGCCAGCAGCTTGCAGGGTTTTGGAGTAAAGACTGAAGCTTTCTTT.